This T cell receptor (beta chain) was documented in a study of blood T cell repertoires in COVID-19. Whole-study context: Whether acute or convalescent, the COVID-19 samples came from the United States, Italy and Spain.

This CDR3 is built from 14 residues. V was cut by 4 bases and J by 2 bases, with 11 bases left in between. The V gene's germline CDR1 is SNHLY and CDR2 FYNNEI. Original data processing: Reference gene primers were amplified, and this amplification served to estimate nucleated cell counts. Generated by immunoSEQ multiplex PCR, the TCRdb table keeps only in-frame clones and is missing some. The V and J calls and clone size come from that table; D and trimming were worked out from the DNA. The data contain 160,000 or so clones, around 90% of them singletons. The V gene is TRBV2, the J gene TRBJ1-2, with D perhaps matching TRBD1 (6 bases). Sequenced input: peripheral blood. This TCR derives from a woman between 50 and 59 years old with acute or convalescent COVID-19. The CDR3 sequence is CASSAGQLNYGYTF. CDR3 coding DNA: TGTGCCAGCAGTGCCGGACAGCTCAACTATGGCTACACCTTC. Complete variable domain (other parts from reference TRBV2 and TRBJ1-2): EPEVTQTPSHQVTQMGQEVILRCVPISNHLYFYWYRQILGQKVEFLVSFYNNEISEKSEIFDDQFSVERPDGSNFTLKIRSTKLEDSAMYFCASSAGQLNYGYTFGSGTRLTVV.